This T cell receptor beta chain was documented in a study of identical twins. Notes on the study in general: Twin pairs' shared out-of-frame alpha sequences were enriched in low generation probability. Clonotypes of the beta chain that were abundant in cord blood carried fewer insertions (memory repertoires showed none).

There are a few counts of this clonotype. Its matching antigen is unknown. Template switching (which added a universal primer site) was used, and cDNA carried unique molecular identifiers. A single record per CDR3 protein comes from TCRdb applying MiXCR to the 5' RACE reads. The top ten clones hold approximately 0.52% of a sample with hundreds of thousands of distinct CDR3 sequences, under 25% of them seen once. Germline CDR1 reads SGHRS; CDR2 reads YFSETQ. This CDR3 has 15 residues. The V and J ends lost 4 bases and 6 bases, in that order; junction bases with no gene match: 12. These sequences were also reported in another study, on yellow fever vaccine responses in identical twins.

The TCR sequence derives from a woman between 18 and 30 years old in good health. V usage is TRBV5-1 and J usage is TRBJ1-2; 7 nucleotides match TRBD1. The sequencing sample was made of CD4+ T cells sorted from blood. The CDR3, as DNA: TGCGCCAGCAGCGCGGGACAGACAGCACTCGATGGCTACACCTTC. Protein: CASSAGQTALDGYTF.